This entry describes one T cell receptor (beta chain). What it binds is not known. The data derive from a study of shared clonotypes between healthy human individuals. The study, taken as a whole, reports: Across subsets, estimated richness was generally greater for naive than for memory populations.

Germline V CDR1 and CDR2: SGHVS, FQNEAQ. This CDR3 is 14 amino acids long. Trimming took off 1 base at V and 5 bases at J, with 11 bases between the two ends. Naive CD8 cells lacked CD45RO and underwent positive selection for CCR7, leaving out terminally differentiated effector memory CD45RA+ cells. Produced via immunoSEQ multiplex PCR; TCRdb's table is partial and in-frame only. Of some 2.1 million clones listed, less than 95% are singletons. Sequences were obtained from naive CD8+ T cells sorted from blood. This receptor was obtained from a man younger than 30 in good health. J is TRBJ1-2 and V is TRBV7-8; no reliable D call. In nucleotides, the CDR3 is TGTGCCAGCAGCTTAGTGGTTGGAGGGTATGGCTACACCTTC. It specifies CASSLVVGGYGYTF.